These 18 T cell receptor beta chains originate from one sample sequenced in a study of blood T cells in healthy people across ages. Primed by a sample-barcoded 5' primer and a J-beta primer mix, a second PCR proceeded for about 7 to 12 cycles. TCRdb processed the 5' RACE reads anew with MiXCR; each CDR3 protein has one entry. This sample yields about 560,000 distinct CDR3 sequences, of which about 28% are seen a single time; approximately 4% belongs to the top ten. These records were also assigned to another study, of T cells of mothers and their children.

The specimen sequenced was blood. Receptors originate from a boy under 10 years old in good health.

The rearrangement uses TRBV10-3 and TRBJ2-1; tentatively, D is TRBD1 or TRBD2 (6 bases each). This CDR3 is 16 amino acids long. V shed 7 bases and J shed 2 bases, with 18 bases lying between them. CDR1 ENHRY and CDR2 SYGVKD come from the germline V gene. The CDR3 reads CAIKGGSREPYNEQFF. In DNA form, the CDR3 reads TGTGCCATCAAGGGGGGAAGCAGGGAACCCTACAATGAGCAGTTCTTC.

The V call is TRBV11-2, the J call TRBJ1-2; unclear D gene. Trimming shortened V by 2 bases and J by 0 bases, and 7 bases separated the two germline ends. Per germline, CDR1 SGHAT and CDR2 FQNNGV. The CDR3 totals 14 residues. In DNA form, the CDR3 reads TGTGCCAGCAGCTTAATGGGCACTAACTATGGCTACACCTTC. Its protein product is CASSLMGTNYGYTF.

This clonotype was counted a few times. The gene calls are TRBV6-5 and TRBJ2-5, with D possibly matching TRBD2 (5 bases). Matching the DNA end better, TRBJ2-7 makes the J call doubtful. This CDR3 has 12 residues. Germline CDR1 is MNHEY and CDR2 is SVGAGI. The CDR3 coding sequence is TGTGCCAGCCGGGATCTCACCTACGAGCAGTACTTC. Amino acids: CASRDLTYEQYF.

The chain recombines TRBV12-3 or TRBV12-4 with TRBJ2-1, with 9 positions matching TRBD2. This CDR3 has 16 amino acids. With 5 bases clipped from V and 2 bases from J, the junction kept 7 bases outside the gene matches. The CDR3 loop reads CASSGLAGAPYNEQFF. The DNA for the CDR3 is TGTGCCAGCAGTGGGTTAGCGGGGGCCCCCTACAATGAGCAGTTCTTC.

The chain has TRBV4-1 and TRBJ2-5, with 8 bases lining up with TRBD2. The J call is doubtful: the DNA matches TRBJ2-1 better. Per germline, CDR1 MGHRA and CDR2 YSYEKL. This CDR3 is built from 16 residues. DNA for the CDR3: TGCGCCAGCAGCTACTCCGGAACTAGCGGCTACAATGAGCAGTTCTTC. As protein: CASSYSGTSGYNEQFF.

The V and J genes are TRBV7-9 and TRBJ2-5, with D perhaps being TRBD1 or TRBD2 (5 bases each). The V end lost 1 base, the J end lost 9 bases, and 12 bases lay between the germline ends. CDR1 and CDR2 from the germline V gene are SEHNR and FQNEAQ (reference sequence). CDR3 length equals 13 residues. This CDR3 reads CASSLGDQWAQYF. The DNA of the CDR3 is TGTGCCAGCAGCTTAGGGGACCAATGGGCCCAGTACTTC.

This clonotype was seen a few times. The chain employs TRBV10-3 and TRBJ2-7, with 11 bases lining up with TRBD1. Germline V CDR1 and CDR2: ENHRY, SYGVKD. V was clipped by 11 bases and J by 4 bases; unmatched bases: 7. The CDR3 spans 13 residues. CDR3 sequence reads: CALDGQGAYEQYF. CDR3 DNA sequence: TGTGCCCTCGATGGACAGGGGGCTTACGAGCAGTACTTC.

This clonotype was seen more than once but under ten times. This sequence joins TRBV20-1 and TRBJ1-4; D may be TRBD1 (5 bases). V was clipped by 3 bases and J by 7 bases, with 12 bases between them. Germline CDR1 and CDR2: DFQATT and SNEGSKA (reference sequence). CDR3 length equals 13 residues. The CDR3 region is CSARSGQGEKLFF. DNA for the CDR3: TGCAGTGCTAGGTCGGGGCAGGGTGAAAAACTGTTTTTT.

This clonotype was counted between two and nine times. The chain links TRBV7-2 to TRBJ2-7; D possibly corresponds to TRBD2 (9 bases). This CDR3 spans 18 amino acids. Trimming stripped 3 bases from V and 2 bases from J, with 23 bases between. CDR1 is SGHTA and CDR2 is FQGNSA in the germline V gene. CDR3 coding DNA: TGTGCCAGCAGCTTCGGGGACAGGTCTTTAGCGGGAGCCTACGAGCAGTACTTC. Protein sequence: CASSFGDRSLAGAYEQYF. The full variable domain, rest sourced from reference TRBV7-2 and TRBJ2-7, is GAGVSQSPSNKVTEKGKDVELRCDPISGHTALYWYRQSLGQGLEFLIYFQGNSAPDKSGLPSDRFSAERTGGSVSTLTIQRTQQEDSAVYLCASSFGDRSLAGAYEQYFGPGTRLTVT.

V gene TRBV9 combines with J gene TRBJ1-2, with D tentatively TRBD1 (5 bases). The CDR3 loop spans 15 amino acids. V was trimmed by 0 bases and J by 6 bases, leaving 15 bases between them. Per germline, CDR1 SGDLS and CDR2 YYNGEE. As DNA, the CDR3 is TGTGCCAGCAGCGTAGACGGGACCTCTTTAGATGGCTACACCTTC. This encodes CASSVDGTSLDGYTF.

This clonotype was counted only a few times. This chain uses TRBV7-2 with TRBJ2-5; 11 bases are a match to TRBD1. The end of the DNA is better explained by TRBJ2-1, so the J call may be wrong. Germline values: CDR1 SGHTA, CDR2 FQGNSA. The CDR3 loop spans 14 amino acids. The CDR3 DNA follows: TGTGCCAGCAGCTCCCGGGACAGGGGGTATGAGCAGTTCTTC. Amino acids: CASSSRDRGYEQFF.

The genes are TRBV5-1 and TRBJ1-2; possible D gene TRBD1, 5 bases. Deletions cut 0 bases from V and 10 bases from J, with 7 bases between. This CDR3 region has 11 residues. Germline-derived CDR1 and CDR2 are SGHRS and YFSETQ. The CDR3 bases are TGCGCCAGCAGCTTGGCAGGGCACTACACCTTC. Translation gives CASSLAGHYTF.

On this clonotype itself: One end of the junction varies from germline; a read error may be responsible. CDR3 in amino acids: CAGSLSRAGETQYF. CDR3 nucleotide sequence: TGTGCCGGCAGTTTAAGTCGCGCGGGAGAGACCCAGTACTTC. The rearrangement links TRBV12-3 or TRBV12-4 to TRBJ2-5; a possible D gene is TRBD2 (5 bases). The CDR3 loop spans 14 amino acids.

Ten or more counts support this clonotype. The chain has TRBV15 and TRBJ2-5; 9 bases fit TRBD1. CDR3 length: 14 amino acids. Per the germline V gene, CDR1 is LNHNV and CDR2 is YYDKDF (reference sequence). V lost 8 bases and J lost 1; bases outside the gene matches: 5. The CDR3 nucleotides read TGTGCCACCGAGGACAGGGGCTTCCAAGAGACCCAGTACTTC. It is translated as CATEDRGFQETQYF.

The chain joins TRBV15 to TRBJ2-7; 7 bases match TRBD1. The CDR3 loop spans 16 amino acids. V dropped 3 bases and J dropped 0; count of bases not matched to a gene: 8. Germline V gene data show CDR1 as LNHNV and CDR2 as YYDKDF (reference sequence). The CDR3 reads CATSSRDSELSYEQYF. CDR3 nucleotide sequence: TGTGCCACCAGCAGCCGGGACAGCGAACTCTCCTACGAGCAGTACTTC.

J is TRBJ1-1 and V is TRBV7-9; TRBD1 matches at 7 bases. Germline assignment: CDR1 SEHNR and CDR2 FQNEAQ (reference sequence). The trim removed 6 bases at V and 2 bases at J, leaving 12 bases unmatched. This CDR3 has 16 amino acids. CDR3 residues: CASRDRTGGGNTEAFF. CDR3 DNA sequence: TGTGCCAGCAGAGACCGGACAGGCGGGGGAAACACTGAAGCTTTCTTT.

In this sample, this clonotype turned up a few times. This chain links TRBV27 with TRBJ1-2; no reliable D call. From germline, CDR1 is MNHEY and CDR2 SMNVEV (reference sequence). The CDR3 extends over 11 amino acids. Trimming stripped 8 bases from V and 5 bases from J, with 9 bases between. The CDR3 loop is CASADGYGYTF. For the CDR3, the DNA is TGTGCCAGCGCAGACGGATATGGCTACACCTTC.

The chain couples TRBV3-1 to TRBJ1-2, with D unresolved. The CDR3 length is 14 residues. V was shortened by 4 bases and J by 4 bases, with 13 bases between the two germline ends. CDR1 is LGHDT, CDR2 YNNKEL, per germline (reference sequence). CDR3 sequence reads: CASSPTNGLYGYTF. For the CDR3, the DNA is TGTGCCAGCAGCCCGACTAACGGGCTCTATGGCTACACCTTC. Variable domain in full (rest from reference TRBV3-1 and TRBJ1-2): DTAVSQTPKYLVTQMGNDKSIKCEQNLGHDTMYWYKQDSKKFLKIMFSYNNKELIINETVPNRFSPKSPDKAHLNLHINSLELGDSAVYFCASSPTNGLYGYTFGSGTRLTVV.